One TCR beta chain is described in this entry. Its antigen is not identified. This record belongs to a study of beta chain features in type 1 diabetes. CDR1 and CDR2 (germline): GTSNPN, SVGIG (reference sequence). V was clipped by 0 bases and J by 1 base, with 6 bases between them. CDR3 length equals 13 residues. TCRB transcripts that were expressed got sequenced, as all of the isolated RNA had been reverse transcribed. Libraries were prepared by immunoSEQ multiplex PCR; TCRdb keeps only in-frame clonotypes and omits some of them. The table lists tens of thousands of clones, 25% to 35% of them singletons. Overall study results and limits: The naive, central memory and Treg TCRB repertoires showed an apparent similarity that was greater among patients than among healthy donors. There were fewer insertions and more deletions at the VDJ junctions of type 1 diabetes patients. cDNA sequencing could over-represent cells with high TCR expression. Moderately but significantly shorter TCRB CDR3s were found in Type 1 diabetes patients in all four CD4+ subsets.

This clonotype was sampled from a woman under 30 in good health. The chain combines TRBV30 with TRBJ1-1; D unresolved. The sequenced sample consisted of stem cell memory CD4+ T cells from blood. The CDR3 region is CAWSVTENTEAFF. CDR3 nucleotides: TGTGCCTGGAGTGTTACAGAGAACACTGAAGCTTTCTTT.